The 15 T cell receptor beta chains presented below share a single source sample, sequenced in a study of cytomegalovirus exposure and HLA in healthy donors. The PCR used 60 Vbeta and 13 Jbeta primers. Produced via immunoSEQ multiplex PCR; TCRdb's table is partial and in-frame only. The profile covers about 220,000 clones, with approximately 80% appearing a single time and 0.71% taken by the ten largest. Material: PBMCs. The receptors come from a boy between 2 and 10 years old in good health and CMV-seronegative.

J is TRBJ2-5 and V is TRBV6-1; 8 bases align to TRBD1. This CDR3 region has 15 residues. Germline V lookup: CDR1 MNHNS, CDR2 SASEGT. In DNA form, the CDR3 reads TGTGCTCGATGGGGTGGACAGGGTATCCAAGAGACCCAGTACTTC. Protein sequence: CARWGGQGIQETQYF.

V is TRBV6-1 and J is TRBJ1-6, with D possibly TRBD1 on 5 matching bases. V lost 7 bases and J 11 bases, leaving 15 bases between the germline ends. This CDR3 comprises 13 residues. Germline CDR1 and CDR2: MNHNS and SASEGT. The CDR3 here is CASTEWGLTPLHF. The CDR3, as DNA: TGTGCCAGCACCGAATGGGGACTAACACCCCTCCACTTT.

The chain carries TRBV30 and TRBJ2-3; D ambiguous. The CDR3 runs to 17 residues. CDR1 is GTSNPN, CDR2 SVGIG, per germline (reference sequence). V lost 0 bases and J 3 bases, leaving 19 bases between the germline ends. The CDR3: CAWSVLEALDLTDTQYF. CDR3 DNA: TGTGCCTGGAGTGTACTTGAGGCCCTCGACTTAACAGATACGCAGTATTTT.

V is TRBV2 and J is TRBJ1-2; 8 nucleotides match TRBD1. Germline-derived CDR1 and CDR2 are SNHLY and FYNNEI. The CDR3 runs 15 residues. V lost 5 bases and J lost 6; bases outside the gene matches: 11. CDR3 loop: CASSPRDRRKHGYTF. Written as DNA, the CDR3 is TGTGCCAGCAGTCCCCGGGACAGGAGAAAGCATGGCTACACCTTC.

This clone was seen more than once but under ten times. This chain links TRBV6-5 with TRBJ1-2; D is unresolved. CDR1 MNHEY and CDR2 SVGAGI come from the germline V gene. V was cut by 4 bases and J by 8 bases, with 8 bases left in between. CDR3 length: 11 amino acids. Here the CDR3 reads CASSSSLGYTF. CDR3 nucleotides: TGTGCCAGCAGTTCGTCGTTGGGCTACACCTTC.

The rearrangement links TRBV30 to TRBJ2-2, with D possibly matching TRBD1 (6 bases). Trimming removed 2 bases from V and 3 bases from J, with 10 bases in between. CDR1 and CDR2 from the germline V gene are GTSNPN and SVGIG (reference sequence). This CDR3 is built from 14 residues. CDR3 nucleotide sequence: TGTGCCTGGAGTAAAGGGGGTTACACCGGGGAGCTGTTTTTT. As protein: CAWSKGGYTGELFF.

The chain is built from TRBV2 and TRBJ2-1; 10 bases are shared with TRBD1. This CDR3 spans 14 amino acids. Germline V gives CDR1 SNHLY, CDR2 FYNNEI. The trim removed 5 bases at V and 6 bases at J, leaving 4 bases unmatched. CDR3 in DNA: TGTGCCAGCAGTACCGGGACAGGGGTCAATGAGCAGTTCTTC. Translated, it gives CASSTGTGVNEQFF.

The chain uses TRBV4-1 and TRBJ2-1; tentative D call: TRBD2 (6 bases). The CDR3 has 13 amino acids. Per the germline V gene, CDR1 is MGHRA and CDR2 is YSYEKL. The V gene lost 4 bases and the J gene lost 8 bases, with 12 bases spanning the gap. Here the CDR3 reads CASSRIAADEQFF. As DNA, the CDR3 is TGCGCCAGCAGCCGGATAGCGGCTGATGAGCAGTTCTTC.

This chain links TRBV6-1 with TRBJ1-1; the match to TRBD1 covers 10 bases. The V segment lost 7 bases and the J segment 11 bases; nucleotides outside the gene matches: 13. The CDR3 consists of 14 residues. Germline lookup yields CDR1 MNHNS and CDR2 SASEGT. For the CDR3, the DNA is TGTGCCAGCATCCCGGACAGGGGGAAACCGATGGCTTTCTTT. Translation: CASIPDRGKPMAFF.

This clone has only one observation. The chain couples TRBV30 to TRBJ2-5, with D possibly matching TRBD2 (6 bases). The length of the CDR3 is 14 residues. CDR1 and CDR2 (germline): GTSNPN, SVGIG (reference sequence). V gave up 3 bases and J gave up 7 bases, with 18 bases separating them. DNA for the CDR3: TGTGCCTGGAGCGGGACTCTTCCTCCGGTGACCCAGTACTTC. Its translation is CAWSGTLPPVTQYF.

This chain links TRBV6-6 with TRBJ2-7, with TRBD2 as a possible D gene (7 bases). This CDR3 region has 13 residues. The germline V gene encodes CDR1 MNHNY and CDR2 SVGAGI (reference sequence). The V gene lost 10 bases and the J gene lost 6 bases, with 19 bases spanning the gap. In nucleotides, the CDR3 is TGTGCCACCTCTCCCATGGGAGGGGGCGAGCAGTACTTC. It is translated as CATSPMGGGEQYF.

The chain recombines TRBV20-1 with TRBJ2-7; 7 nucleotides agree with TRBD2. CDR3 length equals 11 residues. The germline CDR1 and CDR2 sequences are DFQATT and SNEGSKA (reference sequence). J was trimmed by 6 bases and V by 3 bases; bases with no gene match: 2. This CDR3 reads CSARGGFEQYF. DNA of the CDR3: TGCAGTGCTAGGGGAGGGTTCGAGCAGTACTTC.

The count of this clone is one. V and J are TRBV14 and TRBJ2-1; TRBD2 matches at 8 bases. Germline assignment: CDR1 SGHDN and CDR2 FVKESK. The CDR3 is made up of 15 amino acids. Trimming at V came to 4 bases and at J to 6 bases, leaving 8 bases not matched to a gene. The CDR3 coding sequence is TGTGCCAGCAGCCCCAGAGCGGGAGTTTTCAATGAGCAGTTCTTC. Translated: CASSPRAGVFNEQFF.

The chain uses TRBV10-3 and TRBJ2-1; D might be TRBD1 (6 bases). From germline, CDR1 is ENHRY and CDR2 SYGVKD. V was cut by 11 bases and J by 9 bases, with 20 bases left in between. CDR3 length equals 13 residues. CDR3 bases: TGTGCCGCCTCGGACAGTATACAATGTGAGCAGTTCTTC. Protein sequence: CAASDSIQCEQFF.

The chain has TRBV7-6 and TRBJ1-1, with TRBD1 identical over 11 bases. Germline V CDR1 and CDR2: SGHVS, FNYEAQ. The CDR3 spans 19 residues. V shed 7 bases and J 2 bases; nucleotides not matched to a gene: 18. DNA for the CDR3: TGTGCCAGCATCCCAAACCCCGGGGGACAGGGGGGTCGAAACACTGAAGCTTTCTTT. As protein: CASIPNPGGQGGRNTEAFF. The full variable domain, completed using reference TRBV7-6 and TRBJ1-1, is GAGVSQSPRYKVTKRGQDVALRCDPISGHVSLYWYRQALGQGPEFLTYFNYEAQQDKSGLPNDRFSAERPEGSISTLTIQRTEQRDSAMYRCASIPNPGGQGGRNTEAFFGQGTRLTVV.